This T cell receptor (beta chain) was sequenced for a study of cytomegalovirus exposure and HLA in healthy donors. This table comes from immunoSEQ multiplex PCR, and its TCRdb copy is limited to in-frame clones, with some not included. The sample holds 150,000 or so clones; 86% are singletons and the top ten take less than 3.5%. Per the germline V gene, CDR1 is MNHEY and CDR2 is SMNVEV (reference sequence). This CDR3 has 14 residues. V was trimmed by 5 bases and J by 1 base, leaving 12 bases between them. This clone was counted a few times. The antigen is unknown. Study results and limitations: The classifier reportedly diagnosed cytomegalovirus status with high sensitivity and specificity. CMV antigen specificity of three CMV-associated chains was confirmed in vitro. The study recorded over 150 TCR beta chains that were cytomegalovirus-associated.

Sequencing was done on a sample of PBMCs. This clonotype originated in a young man in good health and CMV-seropositive. The chain joins TRBV27 to TRBJ2-7, with D perhaps matching TRBD2 (6 bases). CDR3 protein: CASSPSEGSYEQYF. The CDR3 bases are TGTGCCAGCAGTCCATCGGAGGGATCCTACGAGCAGTACTTC.